This note documents a single T cell receptor beta chain sequence. No antigen is known for it. The PCR employed 60 Vbeta primers together with 13 Jbeta primers. This table comes from immunoSEQ multiplex PCR, and its TCRdb copy is limited to in-frame clones, with some not included. Its table records 60,000 to 80,000 clones. This record belongs to a study of cytomegalovirus exposure and HLA in healthy donors. Findings of the study overall: V- and J-gene trimming of TCR beta was linked (in a later analysis) to a missense DCLRE1C variant.

Per the germline V gene, CDR1 is SGHVS and CDR2 is FQNEAQ. Trimming pared 5 bases from V and 5 bases from J, leaving 16 bases between. CDR3 length equals 15 residues. The chain links TRBV7-8 to TRBJ1-5; D may be TRBD1 (6 bases). Sequencing used PBMCs. This receptor was taken from a man in his forties in good health and CMV-seronegative. The CDR3 region is CASSLPGQQDQPQHF. The CDR3 DNA reads TGTGCCAGCAGCCTACCGGGACAACAAGATCAGCCCCAGCATTTT. The whole variable domain, filled in from reference TRBV7-8 and TRBJ1-5, reads GAGVSQSPRYKVAKRGQDVALRCDPISGHVSLFWYQQALGQGPEFLTYFQNEAQLDKSGLPSDRFFAERPEGSVSTLKIQRTQQEDSAVYLCASSLPGQQDQPQHFGDGTRLSIL.